Only one count was recorded for the clone carrying this TCR beta chain. Antigen: not known. The sample comes from a study of shared clonotypes between healthy human individuals. Overall study findings and caveats: Compared with memory subsets, naive subsets generally had larger estimated richness. Apart from blood, nothing was sampled; tissue repertoires likely differ.

The CDR3 extends over 16 amino acids. Germline-derived CDR1 and CDR2 are MDHEN and SYDVKM. The V end lost 8 bases, the J end lost 6 bases, and 23 bases lay between the germline ends. An assay was performed, and its level was deep. Libraries were prepared by immunoSEQ multiplex PCR; TCRdb keeps only in-frame clonotypes and omits some of them. The table lists roughly 2 million clones, 90% to 97% of them singletons. The TCR sequence derives from a man between 18 and 35 years old in good health. Material for sequencing was naive CD4+ T cells sorted from blood. Subset reported: CD45RA+ positively selected. The rearrangement uses TRBV28 and TRBJ2-1; either TRBD1 or TRBD2 may fit D (5 bases each). CDR3 loop: CASHNSPGRGPNEQFF. DNA for the CDR3: TGTGCCAGCCATAATTCCCCGGGACGCGGGCCCAATGAGCAGTTCTTC. Based on the CDR3 plus reference TRBV28 and TRBJ2-1, the full variable domain is DVKVTQSSRYLVKRTGEKVFLECVQDMDHENMFWYRQDPGLGLRLIYFSYDVKMKEKGDIPEGYSVSREKKERFSLILESASTNQTSMYLCASHNSPGRGPNEQFFGPGTRLTVL.